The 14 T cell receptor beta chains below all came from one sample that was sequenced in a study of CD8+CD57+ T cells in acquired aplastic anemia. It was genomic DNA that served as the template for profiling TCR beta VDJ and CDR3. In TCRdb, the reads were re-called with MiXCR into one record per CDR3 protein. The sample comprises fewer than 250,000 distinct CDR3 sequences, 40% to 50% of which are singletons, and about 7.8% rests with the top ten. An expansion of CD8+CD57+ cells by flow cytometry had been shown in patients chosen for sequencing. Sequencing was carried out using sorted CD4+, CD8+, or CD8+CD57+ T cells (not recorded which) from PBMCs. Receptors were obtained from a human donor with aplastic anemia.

This CDR3 is CATSTGGSSYNEQFF. CDR3 DNA: TGTGCCACCAGTACTGGCGGGAGCTCCTACAATGAGCAGTTCTTC. V and J are TRBV15 and TRBJ2-1; 7 nucleotides line up with TRBD2. V dropped 6 bases and J dropped 0; count of bases not matched to a gene: 5. In germline, CDR1 is LNHNV, CDR2 YYDKDF (reference sequence). This CDR3 has 15 residues.

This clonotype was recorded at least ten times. The CDR3 DNA follows: TGTGCCAGCAGCTTCGCTCTCGGGAACACTGAAGCTTTCTTT. It encodes CASSFALGNTEAFF. This rearrangement joins TRBV5-8 to TRBJ1-1, with unresolved D. V was shortened by 2 bases and J by 1 base, with 9 bases between the two germline ends. The CDR3 is 14 residues long. Germline lookup yields CDR1 SGHTS and CDR2 YDEGEE.

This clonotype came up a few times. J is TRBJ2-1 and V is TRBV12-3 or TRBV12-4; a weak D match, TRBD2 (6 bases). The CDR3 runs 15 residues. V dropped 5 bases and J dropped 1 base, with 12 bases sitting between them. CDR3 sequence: CASSLLSGSYNEQFF. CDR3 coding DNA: TGTGCCAGCAGTCTTCTTAGCGGATCCTACAATGAGCAGTTCTTC.

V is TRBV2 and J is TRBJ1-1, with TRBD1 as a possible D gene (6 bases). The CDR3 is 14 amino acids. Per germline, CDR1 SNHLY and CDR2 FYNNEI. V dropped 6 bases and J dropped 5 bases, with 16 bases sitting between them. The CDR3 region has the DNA TGTGCCAGCAGAGCCGCAGGGGTCGGGACTGAAGCTTTCTTT. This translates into CASRAAGVGTEAFF.

The CDR3 is CASSDSGGSTDTQFF. CDR3 nucleotides: TGTGCCAGCAGTGACTCGGGCGGGAGCACAGATACGCAGTTCTTC. The chain combines TRBV6-4 with TRBJ2-1; 7 nucleotides match TRBD2. Losses at the gene ends were 0 bases for V and 12 bases for J; bases not matched to a gene: 11. Germline V gene sequence: CDR1 MRHNA, CDR2 SNTAGT. This CDR3 region has 15 residues.

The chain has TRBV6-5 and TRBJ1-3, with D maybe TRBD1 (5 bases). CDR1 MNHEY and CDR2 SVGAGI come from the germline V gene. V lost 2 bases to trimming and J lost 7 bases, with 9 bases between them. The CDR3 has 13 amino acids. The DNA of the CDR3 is TGTGCCAGCAGTTACGGGGGGGTGAACACCATATATTTT. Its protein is CASSYGGVNTIYF.

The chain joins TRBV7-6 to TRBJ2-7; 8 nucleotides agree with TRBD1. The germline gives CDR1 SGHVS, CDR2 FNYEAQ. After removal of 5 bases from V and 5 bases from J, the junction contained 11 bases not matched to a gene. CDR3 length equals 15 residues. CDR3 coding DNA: TGTGCCAGCAGCCCAAGACAGGGGAGGTTCAACGAGCAGTACTTC. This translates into CASSPRQGRFNEQYF.

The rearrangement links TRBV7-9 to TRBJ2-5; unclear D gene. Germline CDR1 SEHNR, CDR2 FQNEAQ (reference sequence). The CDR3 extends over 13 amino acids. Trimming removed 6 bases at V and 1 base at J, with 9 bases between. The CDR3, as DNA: TGTGCCAGCAGTTTGGAGCGCCAAGAGACCCAGTACTTC. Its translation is CASSLERQETQYF.

CDR3 region: CSALAVSLSYEQYF. In nucleotides, the CDR3 is TGCAGTGCTCTAGCGGTGTCCCTCTCCTACGAGCAGTACTTC. The rearrangement uses TRBV20-1 and TRBJ2-7, with 7 nucleotides matching TRBD2. CDR1 is DFQATT, CDR2 SNEGSKA, per germline (reference sequence). J lost 0 bases, V lost 5 bases, and 7 bases had no gene match. The CDR3 loop spans 14 amino acids.

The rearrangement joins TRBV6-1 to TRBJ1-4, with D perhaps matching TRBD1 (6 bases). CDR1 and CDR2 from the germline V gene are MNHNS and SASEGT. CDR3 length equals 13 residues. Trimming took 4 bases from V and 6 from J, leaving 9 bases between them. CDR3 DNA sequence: TGTGCCAGCAGTGTCCCAGGGGATGAAAAACTGTTTTTT. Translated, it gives CASSVPGDEKLFF.

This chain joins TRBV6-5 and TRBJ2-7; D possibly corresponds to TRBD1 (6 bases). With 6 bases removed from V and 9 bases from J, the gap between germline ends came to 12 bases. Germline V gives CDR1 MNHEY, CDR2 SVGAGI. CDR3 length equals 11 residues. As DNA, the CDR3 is TGTGCCAGCAGCACCAGGGGTCTGCAGTACTTC. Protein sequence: CASSTRGLQYF.

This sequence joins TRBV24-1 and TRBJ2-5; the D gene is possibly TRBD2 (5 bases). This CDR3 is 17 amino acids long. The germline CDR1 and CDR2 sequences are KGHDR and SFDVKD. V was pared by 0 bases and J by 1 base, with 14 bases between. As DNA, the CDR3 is TGTGCCACCAGTGATTTGATAGGGAAGCGGACCCAAGAGACCCAGTACTTC. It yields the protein CATSDLIGKRTQETQYF.

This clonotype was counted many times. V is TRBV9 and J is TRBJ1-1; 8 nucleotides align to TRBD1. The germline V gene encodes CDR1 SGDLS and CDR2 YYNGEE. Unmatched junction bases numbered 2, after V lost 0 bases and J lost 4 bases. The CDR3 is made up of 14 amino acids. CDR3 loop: CASSVGTGPTEAFF. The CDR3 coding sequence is TGTGCCAGCAGCGTAGGGACAGGGCCCACTGAAGCTTTCTTT. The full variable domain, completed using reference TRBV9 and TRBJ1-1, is DSGVTQTPKHLITATGQRVTLRCSPRSGDLSVYWYQQSLDQGLQFLIQYYNGEERAKGNILERFSAQQFPDLHSELNLSSLELGDSALYFCASSVGTGPTEAFFGQGTRLTVV.

The CDR3 region is CASRPNRQVEAPYEQYF. The CDR3 nucleotides are TGTGCCAGCAGACCAAATCGACAGGTCGAGGCTCCCTACGAGCAGTACTTC. The rearrangement uses TRBV11-2 and TRBJ2-7, with a possible D match to TRBD1 (6 bases). Germline values: CDR1 SGHAT, CDR2 FQNNGV. V was pared by 6 bases and J by 2 bases, with 23 bases between. CDR3 size: 17 residues. The whole variable domain, remainder taken from reference TRBV11-2 and TRBJ2-7, is EAGVAQSPRYKIIEKRQSVAFWCNPISGHATLYWYQQILGQGPKLLIQFQNNGVVDDSQLPKDRFSAERLKGVDSTLKIQPAKLEDSAVYLCASRPNRQVEAPYEQYFGPGTRLTVT.